This T cell receptor beta chain was obtained from a study of blood T cells in healthy people across ages. Findings and limits, study-wide: In these data, TCR beta diversity tracked strongly with naive T cell percentage.

This clonotype was detected only a few times. Its specificity is not known. Donation came from healthy Caucasian individuals in Russia who were aged roughly 6 to 95. Then a second PCR, running about 6 to 11 cycles, was carried out with a sample-barcoded 5' primer and a J-beta primer mix. The template-switch adaptor, which had 12 random nucleotides, put a tag on each cDNA molecule. TCRdb used MiXCR to reprocess the 5' RACE reads, holding one entry per CDR3 protein. Of some 790,000 distinct CDR3 sequences in the sample, about 30% were seen once. The CDR3 covers 14 residues. The germline V and J ends were trimmed by 4 bases and 2 bases, with 11 bases remaining between them. Germline-derived CDR1 and CDR2 are DFQATT and SNEGSKA (reference sequence).

V and J are TRBV20-1 and TRBJ2-2; a weak D match, TRBD1 (6 bases). The sequenced material came from blood. This receptor was taken from a woman older than 75 in good health. The CDR3 reads CSAKWGHNTGELFF. As DNA, the CDR3 is TGCAGTGCTAAGTGGGGACACAACACCGGGGAGCTGTTTTTT.